Reported below is one T cell receptor beta chain. Its antigen is unidentified. The CDR3 runs 13 residues. Trimming removed 4 bases at V and 5 bases at J, with 11 bases between. Germline assignment: CDR1 SGHAT and CDR2 FQNNGV. This record comes from a study of identical twins. Study-wide results and caveats: For cord blood, abundant beta clonotypes had fewer insertions, unlike memory repertoires, which showed none.

Unique molecular identifiers were present on the cDNA, and a universal primer site came from template switching. Using its own MiXCR run on the 5' RACE reads, TCRdb lists one record per CDR3 protein. The sample lists 500,000 to 650,000 distinct CDR3 sequences; around 22% were seen once. In addition, the sample was reused for a study of yellow fever vaccine responses in identical twins.

Sequenced sample: CD4+ T cells sorted from blood. The source is a woman younger than 35 in good health. This rearrangement joins TRBV11-2 to TRBJ1-1; the D gene is possibly TRBD1 (5 bases). In DNA form, the CDR3 reads TGTGCCAGCAGCTGGGAGGGGCAGACTGAAGCTTTCTTT. Translating gives CASSWEGQTEAFF.